This T cell receptor beta chain was documented in a study of blood T cells in healthy people across ages (dated by TCRdb to between 2014 and 2017). Background on the whole study: In model experiments, template switching captured roughly one uniquely barcoded TCR beta cDNA molecule for every two T cells. To track age-related changes in TCR beta repertoire diversity, the study relied on deep sequencing normalized with unique cDNA molecular identifiers. The donors were divided into four age groups: young (average approximately 17 years), middle-aged (roughly 42), aged (approximately 62) and long-lived (roughly 88). To avoid experimental bias, donors of different ages were spread randomly across the sequencing lanes. Two additional independent replicas of 1 million unique cDNA reads from the same blood draw were analyzed for two donors (one aged 18 to 29 and one aged 80 or older).

Libraries came from 5' RACE. The listed sequencing device is Illumina HiSeq 2500. A second PCR of roughly 7 to 12 cycles was run with a J-beta primer mix and a sample-barcoded 5' primer. Each TCR beta cDNA molecule received a unique molecular identifier from a template-switch 5' adaptor carrying 12 random nucleotides. Each sample yielded at least 2.5 million CDR3-containing paired-end reads. All of the RNA was converted into first-strand cDNA using the Mint cDNA synthesis kit, with a TRBC-specific oligonucleotide serving as the primer. All cDNA was treated with uracil-DNA glycosylase and then went through a first 18-cycle PCR with the universal primers M1SS and BC2_uni_R. The paper's processing steps were these. For normalization, 1 million high-quality reads were randomly selected from each sample, with every read carrying a distinct molecular identifier. Instead of being binned into consensus sequences, reads with shared molecular identifiers were discarded. CDR3 identification, clonotype clustering and error correction used MiTCR with a Q25 quality threshold and the strictest error-elimination algorithm. Lower-bound total TCR beta diversity was estimated with a nonparametric unseen species model using Euler transformation. Through fastp at Q25 and MiXCR, TCRdb rebuilt clones from the public reads, retaining in-frame beta chains. Records with the same CDR3 protein are collapsed into one entry carrying the most frequent genes and DNA. For this entry, the V and J calls and clone size follow TCRdb and not the study's own pipeline. The sample yields hundreds of thousands of distinct CDR3 sequences; under 65% were counted once. The ten largest clones add up to about 13% of the sample.

Donors were about 36 systemically healthy Caucasian individuals from Russia aged roughly 6 to 90 years. Each donor gave 8 to 10 milliliters of peripheral blood, drawn into EDTA-treated Vacutainer tubes. PBMCs were isolated by Ficoll-Paque density-gradient centrifugation, with at least 6.5 million obtained per sample. Total RNA, at least 6 micrograms per sample, was extracted from PBMCs with Trizol reagent. The percentages of naive CD45RAhigh/CD27high T cells were determined by flow cytometry on a PBMC aliquot from every donor. The cysteine opens and the phenylalanine closes a CDR3 of 14 amino acids. Only the CDR3 portion is preserved as DNA: 42 bases, with reading frame beginning at the first base. The germline V gene provides CDR1 SGHDT and CDR2 YYEEEE. Trimming leaves V shorter by 4 bases and J shorter by 8 bases, with the junction holding 11 bases beyond the gene matches. Study-wide conclusions, independent of this receptor: Observed TCR beta diversity per million T cells fell roughly linearly with age, and a significant reduction was already apparent by age roughly 41. Because donor CMV infection status was unknown, age-related changes in expanded clonotypes were potentially confounded. Total diversity estimates from one million sequenced T cells were considered lower bounds and underestimates. A strong correlation was found between observed TCR beta diversity and the percentage of naive T cells measured by flow cytometry. Compared with the aged group, more naive CD4+ T cells, fewer expanded clones and increased TCR diversity were shown by the long-lived group, suggesting age selection. Conclusive comparison of naive and antigen-experienced compartments was prevented by the profiling of bulk unsorted PBMCs.

As to this clonotype: What this receptor recognizes is not known. Base qualities were left out, and no much larger clone turns up one base away.

This sequence originates from a woman over 75 in good health. The sequencing sample was made of blood. Here the chain combines TRBV5-6 and TRBJ1-2, with 7 bases aligning to TRBD1. CDR3 loop: CASSGTGAPWGYTF. The DNA sequence is TGTGCCAGCAGCGGTACAGGGGCCCCTTGGGGCTACACCTTC.